These 25 T cell receptor beta chains originate from one sample sequenced in a study of blood T cell repertoires in COVID-19. Sequencing was performed with immunoSEQ multiplex PCR; in TCRdb, only in-frame clones are kept and a portion is missing. The sample holds more than 35,000 clones, 80% to 90% seen once. The sequenced material came from peripheral blood. These receptors were taken from a young man with active or convalescent COVID-19.

CDR3 loop: CAFDQAGVGTDTQYF. The DNA of the CDR3 is TGTGCCTTCGACCAAGCGGGGGTCGGCACAGATACGCAGTATTTT. The chain couples TRBV6-5 to TRBJ2-3; 8 positions match TRBD2. The CDR3 consists of 15 residues. Germline assignment: CDR1 MNHEY and CDR2 SVGAGI. V lost 11 bases to trimming and J lost 1 base; unmatched junction nucleotides: 11.

This clone was counted once. V is TRBV6-5 and J is TRBJ2-5; no definite D call. Germline V gene lookup returns CDR1 MNHEY and CDR2 SVGAGI. This CDR3 is 15 amino acids long. V was cut by 0 bases and J by 4 bases, with 12 bases left in between. CDR3 in amino acids: CASSYSELFRETQYF. The CDR3 region has the DNA TGTGCCAGCAGTTACTCAGAATTATTCAGAGAGACCCAGTACTTC.

The V and J genes are TRBV11-2 and TRBJ2-1; the D is unclear. The CDR3 is 13 residues long. Germline V gene lookup returns CDR1 SGHAT and CDR2 FQNNGV. Trimming shortened V by 1 base and J by 9 bases, and 10 bases separated the two germline ends. CDR3 sequence: CASSLAPRVEQFF. The CDR3 DNA is TGTGCCAGCAGCTTAGCGCCCCGAGTTGAGCAGTTCTTC.

This chain links TRBV21-1 with TRBJ2-7; the DNA was not compared with TRBD1, the D call given in the table. TRBV21-1 is tagged as a pseudogene. This CDR3 contains 16 residues. CDR3 region: CASSKGDRSSSYEQYV. The CDR3 DNA reads TGTGCCAGCAGCAAAGGGGACAGGTCAAGCTCCTACGAGCAGTACGTC.

This clone was seen just once. The chain employs TRBV15 and TRBJ2-5, with TRBD1 identical over 8 bases. Germline values: CDR1 LNHNV, CDR2 YYDKDF (reference sequence). Trimming cost V 1 base and J 4 bases; bases outside gene matches: 5. The CDR3 consists of 15 residues. The CDR3 coding sequence is TGTGCCACCAGCAGAGTTACAGGGGGTGTAGAGACCCAGTACTTC. This gives the protein CATSRVTGGVETQYF.

The V call is TRBV5-6, the J call TRBJ1-2; D possibly corresponds to TRBD1 (5 bases). CDR1 is SGHDT, CDR2 YYEEEE, per germline. The CDR3 is made up of 15 amino acids. The ends were cut back, 2 bases at V and 4 bases at J, with 15 bases in the middle. DNA of the CDR3: TGTGCCAGCAGCTTTAATGGGGGGTACGGCTATGGCTACACCTTC. Its translation is CASSFNGGYGYGYTF.

This clone is a singleton in its sample. The chain combines TRBV6-1 with TRBJ2-1; D unclear. CDR3 length: 13 amino acids. Germline V gene lookup returns CDR1 MNHNS and CDR2 SASEGT. V lost 3 bases and J lost 9, with 12 bases in between. CDR3 residues: CASSEGRVGEQFF. The CDR3 DNA sequence: TGTGCCAGCAGTGAGGGTCGGGTTGGTGAGCAGTTCTTC.

DNA of the CDR3: TGCGCCAGCCGGACCGGGGGAGGGACAGATACGCAGTATTTT. It translates to CASRTGGGTDTQYF. This chain joins TRBV5-1 and TRBJ2-3; 7 positions match TRBD2. The CDR3 is 14 residues long. V dropped 7 bases and J dropped 3; count of bases not matched to a gene: 8. From germline, CDR1 is SGHRS and CDR2 YFSETQ. Using reference TRBV5-1 and TRBJ2-3 for the parts outside the CDR3, the full variable domain is KAGVTQTPRYLIKTRGQQVTLSCSPISGHRSVSWYQQTPGQGLQFLFEYFSETQRNKGNFPGRFSGRQFSNSRSEMNVSTLELGDSALYLCASRTGGGTDTQYFGPGTRLTVL.

V usage is TRBV6-5 and J usage is TRBJ2-3; the D gene is possibly TRBD2 (5 bases). Germline values: CDR1 MNHEY, CDR2 SVGAGI. The length of the CDR3 is 14 residues. Trimming pared 10 bases from V and 0 bases from J, leaving 14 bases between. Here the CDR3 reads CAKTPADSTDTQYF. In DNA form, the CDR3 reads TGTGCCAAGACCCCAGCGGATAGCACAGATACGCAGTATTTT.

In this sample, this clone turned up a few times. This rearrangement joins TRBV5-4 to TRBJ2-1; possible D gene TRBD2, 7 bases. In germline, CDR1 is SGHNT, CDR2 YYREEE (reference sequence). V shed 1 base and J shed 5 bases, with 13 bases lying between them. The CDR3 length is 15 residues. The CDR3 nucleotides read TGTGCCAGCAGCTTGTGGGCGGGGGCGCACAATGAGCAGTTCTTC. This gives the protein CASSLWAGAHNEQFF.

The sample holds one count of this clone. The chain links TRBV24-1 to TRBJ2-1, with D unclear. The V end was cut by 8 bases, the J end by 8 bases, with 12 bases between. Germline assignment: CDR1 KGHDR and CDR2 SFDVKD. The CDR3 extends over 12 amino acids. The DNA of the CDR3 is TGTGCCACCACCGCGCCGTCGGATGAGCAGTTCTTC. Amino acids: CATTAPSDEQFF.

This chain connects TRBV10-3 to TRBJ2-1, with 10 bases lining up with TRBD2. CDR3 length equals 16 residues. From germline, CDR1 is ENHRY and CDR2 SYGVKD. V lost 7 bases, J lost 5 bases, and 11 bases stayed unmatched. The CDR3 nucleotides read TGTGCCATCACCCGGACTAGCGGCAGCAGCAACAATGAGCAGTTCTTC. This codes for CAITRTSGSSNNEQFF.

This clone appeared once. V is TRBV28 and J is TRBJ2-6; the D gene is possibly TRBD2 (7 bases). The V gene lost 4 bases and the J gene lost 9 bases, with 16 bases spanning the gap. This CDR3 contains 15 residues. Germline CDR1 MDHEN, CDR2 SYDVKM. This chain's CDR3 is CASSSPGGAGNVLTF. The CDR3 region has the DNA TGTGCCAGCAGTTCTCCTGGGGGGGCGGGCAACGTCCTGACTTTC.

The J gene is TRBJ1-3, the V gene TRBV13; TRBD1 agrees at 7 bases. The CDR3 is made up of 17 amino acids. V gave up 1 base and J gave up 1 base; unmatched junction bases: 7. CDR1 and CDR2 (germline): PRHDT, FYEKMQ (reference sequence). This chain's CDR3 is CASSLVPGTASGNTIYF. DNA of the CDR3: TGTGCCAGCAGCTTAGTTCCTGGGACAGCATCTGGAAACACCATATATTTT.

The chain joins TRBV6-6 to TRBJ2-2; D is unresolved. Trimming cost V 6 bases and J 2 bases, with 13 bases left between them. The CDR3 runs 15 residues. CDR1 is MNHNY, CDR2 SVGAGI, per germline (reference sequence). CDR3 in amino acids: CASRGRGTNTGELFF. The CDR3 DNA reads TGTGCCAGCAGGGGTCGCGGCACAAACACCGGGGAGCTGTTTTTT.

The sample holds a few counts of this clone. The rearrangement uses TRBV19 and TRBJ1-3; D is unclear. Germline V gives CDR1 LNHDA, CDR2 SQIVND (reference sequence). The CDR3 has 15 residues. The V end was cut by 5 bases, the J end by 0 bases, with 11 bases between. In nucleotides, the CDR3 is TGTGCCAGTAGTCCTCAACACATCTCTGGAAACACCATATATTTT. This translates into CASSPQHISGNTIYF. The full variable domain, completed using reference TRBV19 and TRBJ1-3, is DGGITQSPKYLFRKEGQNVTLSCEQNLNHDAMYWYRQDPGQGLRLIYYSQIVNDFQKGDIAEGYSVSREKKESFPLTVTSAQKNPTAFYLCASSPQHISGNTIYFGEGSWLTVV.

This clone was seen a single time. The chain carries TRBV4-1 and TRBJ2-7, with 9 bases fitting TRBD2. CDR1 is MGHRA, CDR2 YSYEKL, per germline. The CDR3 runs 20 residues. After removal of 0 bases from V and 3 bases from J, the junction contained 18 bases not matched to a gene. CDR3 DNA sequence: TGCGCCAGCAGCCAAGATGTAGTGGTGCGGGAGGGCCAAAGGCTCTACGAGCAGTACGTC. This translates into CASSQDVVVREGQRLYEQYV.

The chain uses TRBV12-3 or TRBV12-4 and TRBJ2-3; tentatively, D is TRBD2 (7 bases). The CDR3 length is 13 residues. V was pared by 5 bases and J by 14 bases, with 20 bases between. The CDR3 is CASSPTGGYNPYF. The CDR3 DNA follows: TGTGCCAGCAGTCCTACGGGGGGCTATAACCCGTATTTT.

The chain links TRBV7-8 to TRBJ2-3, with 7 positions matching TRBD1. CDR3 length: 16 residues. V lost 6 bases, J lost 1 base, and 10 bases stayed unmatched. CDR1 is SGHVS, CDR2 FQNEAQ, per germline. CDR3 protein: CASRLTTGLGTDTQYF. The CDR3 nucleotides are TGTGCCAGCAGACTTACGACAGGGTTGGGCACAGATACGCAGTATTTT.

V gene TRBV7-2 combines with J gene TRBJ2-5, with D perhaps matching TRBD2 (5 bases). V lost 8 bases, J lost 3 bases, and 10 bases lay in between. The CDR3 has 12 amino acids. The germline CDR1 and CDR2 sequences are SGHTA and FQGNSA. The DNA of the CDR3 is TGTGCCAGCGGGAGTAGGAAAGAGACCCAGTACTTC. It is translated as CASGSRKETQYF.

The gene calls are TRBV15 and TRBJ2-1, with 9 bases lining up with TRBD2. Germline lookup yields CDR1 LNHNV and CDR2 YYDKDF (reference sequence). Germline trimming cut 5 bases from V and 2 bases from J; bases unmatched to any gene: 4. The CDR3 spans 15 residues. In DNA form, the CDR3 reads TGTGCCACCAGCCGAACTAGCGGGCCCTACAATGAGCAGTTCTTC. Protein product: CATSRTSGPYNEQFF.

The chain couples TRBV18 to TRBJ1-1, with 7 bases aligning to TRBD1. Trimming removed 4 bases from V and 1 base from J; junction bases left unmatched: 9. From germline, CDR1 is KGHSH and CDR2 LQKENI. The CDR3 extends over 16 amino acids. In DNA form, the CDR3 reads TGTGCCAGCTCACTCCGACAGGGTAAGAGGAACACTGAAGCTTTCTTT. Translating it yields CASSLRQGKRNTEAFF.

The V call is TRBV11-2, the J call TRBJ1-4, with 8 bases lining up with TRBD1. This CDR3 is 15 amino acids long. Germline loops: CDR1 SGHAT, CDR2 FQNNGV. The CDR3 here is CASEEGTGGFEKLFF. CDR3 in DNA: TGTGCTAGCGAAGAGGGAACAGGGGGTTTTGAAAAACTGTTTTTT. Full variable domain (remainder filled in from reference TRBV11-2 and TRBJ1-4): EAGVAQSPRYKIIEKRQSVAFWCNPISGHATLYWYQQILGQGPKLLIQFQNNGVVDDSQLPKDRFSAERLKGVDSTLKIQPAKLEDSAVYLCASEEGTGGFEKLFFGSGTQLSVL.

The chain couples TRBV2 to TRBJ2-4; a possible D gene is TRBD2 (5 bases). The CDR3 consists of 14 residues. Germline CDR1 and CDR2: SNHLY and FYNNEI. With 6 bases removed from V and 3 bases from J, the gap between germline ends came to 12 bases. The CDR3: CASSVEAGKNIQYF. The CDR3 nucleotides are TGTGCCAGCAGCGTCGAGGCGGGCAAAAACATTCAGTACTTC.

This clone has only a few counts. This chain connects TRBV19 to TRBJ2-1, with 12 bases that match TRBD2. Trimming at V came to 7 bases and at J to 1 base, leaving 5 bases not matched to a gene. Germline CDR1 LNHDA, CDR2 SQIVND (reference sequence). The CDR3 has 16 residues. This CDR3 reads CASKASGRVSYNEQFF. The CDR3 DNA sequence: TGTGCCAGTAAGGCTAGCGGGAGGGTTTCCTACAATGAGCAGTTCTTC.